The TCR beta chain under discussion was sequenced for a study of shared clonotypes between healthy human individuals (dated by TCRdb to about 2020). The study in broad terms: Two women and a few men aged 18 to 49 years were included in the cohort. To increase sequencing depth and limit assay-specific biases, TCR repertoire library preparation and sequencing were carried out by different laboratories using diverse techniques. Per donor, leukapheresis produced somewhere between about 0.85 and 9.5 billion PBMCs. To estimate repertoire size and how much clonotype sharing occurs between individuals, the study deeply sequenced the blood TCR repertoires of several healthy adults. For each donor, CD4 naive and CD4 memory were each run on three plates, CD8 naive on two plates, and CD8 memory on one plate. General findings and caveats noted by the study authors: Approximately 5% of naive CD4, around 3.5% of naive CD8, 2.3% of memory CD4, and approximately 0.4% of memory CD8 clonotypes were shared across four donors. Pairwise subsampling led to the expectation that sequencing depth would affect the degree of clonotype sharing among donors. Larger estimated clonotype richness was generally found for naive subsets than for memory subsets. Even with the large sequencing depth, rarefaction of the sorted-subset datasets indicated that sequencing was incomplete. Higher generation probabilities were observed for clonotypes shared by all four sorted-subset donors than for non-shared clonotypes. Sampling was restricted to blood, and TCR repertoires in tissues likely differ from the TCR repertoires found in blood. Because the study included a small number of donors, the genetic and exposure-history diversity represented was limited.

The V end gives up 1 base and the J end 4 bases, leaving 28 bases in the junction not matched to a gene. CDR1 and CDR2 are read off the germline V gene as SQVTM and ANQGSEA. Counted from cysteine to phenylalanine, this CDR3 has 22 amino acids. Only the CDR3 part of the read is kept: 66 bases, read in frame from the first base. Using the deep immunoSEQ assay, multiplex PCR amplified TCR CDR3 regions from genomic DNA. Genomic DNA extracted from each cell subset was distributed evenly over all wells of several immunoSEQ 96-well plates, and each plate served as one replicate. For sorted subsets, each replicate PCR was loaded with about 200 ng genomic DNA, equivalent to 30,000 to 35,000 T cell genomes. Purified libraries were measured with a Qubit 3.0 fluorometer, size-checked on a Bioanalyzer 2100, and measured again with the KAPA Library Quantification kit. Every immunoSEQ 96-well plate was sequenced on a dedicated single-read 150-cycle Illumina NextSeq 550 flow cell. The source study handled its data this way. The immunoSEQ output contained only junctional sequences without quality scores, so filtering could not match that applied to full-length reads. Sequences were annotated with PyIR, a Python wrapper for IgBLAST v1.9, and V/J genes and CDR3 were assigned using IMGT germline references. Reads were removed for weak V/J assignments (E-value above 1e-6), missing CDR3, stop codons, out-of-frame junctions, or ambiguous translated residues. V3J clonotypes were defined as sequences sharing an identical inferred V gene, J gene, and CDR3 amino acid sequence. To compute the percentage overlap between repertoires, the number of shared unique clonotypes was divided by the size of the smaller repertoire. RTK rarefaction, the Chao1 estimator, and Recon v2.1 estimates of unobserved clonotypes were used to assess repertoire richness. OLGA was used to compute generation probabilities for all TCRbeta clonotypes that the gDNA method yielded from four donors. This is the immuneACCESS table as TCRdb keeps it, with only in-frame sequences that have V and J called. A part of the clones is gone; compared with another copy, unresolved V genes explain less than half, and the rest is unexplained. V, J and clone size are those of that table, while D and trimming were read from the DNA. For this sample the table gives roughly 720,000 clones, of which 80% to 95% were detected only once. The top ten hold 34% of the sample.

The donors were healthy, HIV-negative adults who had no recently reported acute infections or vaccinations. Only Caucasian adults living in Nashville, Tennessee, USA were represented among the donors. CD8 memory samples consisted of magnetically selected CD45RO+ cells combined with CCR7-negative CD45RA+ effector memory (TemRA) cells. Blood was obtained by leukapheresis, after which PBMCs were separated by Ficoll-Histopaque density gradient centrifugation and cryopreserved in liquid nitrogen vapor phase. Purity and quantity of every magnetically sorted T cell population were checked by analytical flow cytometry. From each sorted fraction, genomic DNA was isolated and quantified by UV absorbance on a Nanodrop 2000c. Points on this clone: It lacks a known antigen. It has no much larger one-base neighbor in the sample; base qualities were not kept.

Sequencing was carried out using memory CD8+ T cells from PBMCs. Per the publication, the cell subset or site label means: CD45RO+ cells pooled with CCR7-negative TemRA cells. The chain employs TRBV29-1 and TRBJ2-1; the junction holds 7 bases that match TRBD2. The origin of this receptor is a man younger than 35 in good health. Some clones in this sample may be carry-over from other donors' samples. CDR3 reads: CSVEGLPRDFGGAAGDYNEQFF. The DNA reads as follows: TGCAGCGTTGAAGGACTCCCCCGGGATTTTGGTGGTGCGGCGGGAGATTACAATGAGCAGTTCTTC.